Following are 23 T cell receptor beta chains from one sample sequenced in a study of blood T cell repertoires in COVID-19. Data came from immunoSEQ multiplex PCR; TCRdb stores just in-frame clones and leaves some out. The table has under 250,000 clones, roughly 85% seen once; the top ten hold under 2.5%. Material: peripheral blood. These receptors were collected from an older woman with COVID-19, enrolled during active disease.

The chain has TRBV14 and TRBJ2-7; the match to TRBD1 covers 7 bases. V gave up 4 bases and J gave up 6 bases; unmatched junction bases: 6. CDR3 size: 13 residues. CDR1 and CDR2 from the germline V gene are SGHDN and FVKESK. CDR3: CASSRIRQGEQYF. DNA for the CDR3: TGTGCCAGCAGCCGGATACGACAGGGCGAGCAGTACTTC.

A single count supports this clone. This rearrangement joins TRBV5-6 to TRBJ2-7; D remains unclear. V lost 0 bases, J lost 6 bases, and 7 bases lay in between. The CDR3 sequence is 12 residues long. CDR1 is SGHDT, CDR2 YYEEEE, per germline. Written as DNA, the CDR3 is TGTGCCAGCAGCTTGGTTAATCGCGAGCAGTACTTC. Amino acid sequence: CASSLVNREQYF.

V is TRBV27 and J is TRBJ2-1; 14 positions match TRBD2. V lost 5 bases and J lost 12; bases outside the gene matches: 12. Germline values: CDR1 MNHEY, CDR2 SMNVEV (reference sequence). The CDR3 runs 16 residues. This CDR3 reads CASSPFGTSGSLVQFF. As DNA, the CDR3 is TGTGCCAGCAGTCCGTTCGGGACTAGCGGGAGCTTAGTGCAGTTCTTC.

The rearrangement links TRBV27 to TRBJ1-5, with D tentatively TRBD1 (5 bases). The V end was cut by 8 bases, the J end by 5 bases, with 16 bases between. The CDR3 runs to 14 residues. Germline CDR1 and CDR2: MNHEY and SMNVEV (reference sequence). The CDR3 region is CASRVWGGDQPQHF. The CDR3 DNA sequence: TGTGCCAGCCGGGTGTGGGGAGGGGATCAGCCCCAGCATTTT.

CDR3 loop: CSVRTAGVYTDTQYF. CDR3 in DNA: TGCAGCGTTCGTACGGCGGGAGTGTACACAGATACGCAGTATTTT. This rearrangement joins TRBV29-1 to TRBJ2-3, with 7 bases identical to TRBD2. Per germline, CDR1 SQVTM and CDR2 ANQGSEA. The trim removed 5 bases at V and 2 bases at J, leaving 10 bases unmatched. This CDR3 region has 15 residues.

V usage is TRBV3-1 (or the pseudogene TRBV3-2) and J usage is TRBJ1-2, with D perhaps matching TRBD1 (6 bases). Germline CDR1 reads LGHDT; CDR2 reads YNNKEL (reference sequence). The CDR3 has 14 residues. V lost 3 bases, J lost 2 bases, and 10 bases lay in between. Written as DNA, the CDR3 is TGTGCCAGCAGCCATTGGACAGCGAACTATGGCTACACCTTC. Protein sequence: CASSHWTANYGYTF.

The chain has TRBV5-1 and TRBJ1-2; 7 nucleotides match TRBD1. Germline CDR1 reads SGHRS; CDR2 reads YFSETQ. V shed 4 bases, J shed 13 bases, and the junction held 16 bases outside the gene matches. CDR3 length: 14 amino acids. The CDR3 is CASSPTGTANSPTF. As DNA, the CDR3 is TGCGCCAGCAGCCCCACCGGGACAGCAAACAGCCCCACCTTC.

This chain links TRBV15 with TRBJ1-1; no firm D call. The CDR3 has 16 amino acids. V lost 0 bases and J lost 0, with 11 bases in between. CDR1 LNHNV and CDR2 YYDKDF come from the germline V gene (reference sequence). Here the CDR3 DNA reads TGTGCCACCAGCAGAGATCGCGAGCCGATGAACACTGAAGCTTTCTTT. Its protein product is CATSRDREPMNTEAFF.

The chain employs TRBV27 and TRBJ2-5, with a tentative D call TRBD2 (7 bases). The CDR3 contains 14 residues. Germline CDR1 reads MNHEY; CDR2 reads SMNVEV (reference sequence). V lost 4 bases and J 5 bases, leaving 14 bases between the germline ends. CDR3 in amino acids: CASSSKGGRETQYF. CDR3 nucleotide sequence: TGTGCCAGCAGTTCTAAGGGGGGGCGTGAGACCCAGTACTTC.

The chain carries TRBV7-6 and TRBJ2-3; D gene uncertain. The CDR3 consists of 15 residues. Germline loops: CDR1 SGHVS, CDR2 FNYEAQ. V lost 0 bases and J lost 0, with 7 bases in between. CDR3 region: CASSLAWRSTDTQYF. The CDR3 nucleotides read TGTGCCAGCAGCTTAGCGTGGCGGAGCACAGATACGCAGTATTTT.

On this clone: The junction does not match germline at one end; this may be a read error. The genes are TRBV7-7 and TRBJ2-5; 12 bases line up with TRBD1. Germline V gene data show CDR1 as SSHAT and CDR2 as FNYEAQ (reference sequence). The CDR3 extends over 16 amino acids. The DNA for the CDR3 is TGTGCTAGCAGCCCCGAGGGACAGGGGGCTGGAGAGACCCAGTACTTC. It encodes CASSPEGQGAGETQYF.

V gene TRBV2 combines with J gene TRBJ1-1, with 7 bases that match TRBD1. Germline V CDR1 and CDR2: SNHLY, FYNNEI. This CDR3 contains 14 residues. The junction had 7 bases not matched to a gene; V was cut back by 4 bases and J by 5 bases. The CDR3 DNA reads TGTGCCAGCAGTGTACAGGGGAGAGGGACTGAAGCTTTCTTT. Translating it yields CASSVQGRGTEAFF.

The V and J genes are TRBV5-1 and TRBJ2-7; weak D call: TRBD2 (6 bases). With 1 base removed from V and 0 bases from J, the gap between germline ends came to 8 bases. Germline loops: CDR1 SGHRS, CDR2 YFSETQ. The CDR3 has 14 residues. This CDR3 reads CASSLSSGSYEQYF. The CDR3 DNA is TGCGCCAGCAGCTTGAGTAGCGGCTCCTACGAGCAGTACTTC. Filled out from reference TRBV5-1 and TRBJ2-7, the complete variable domain reads KAGVTQTPRYLIKTRGQQVTLSCSPISGHRSVSWYQQTPGQGLQFLFEYFSETQRNKGNFPGRFSGRQFSNSRSEMNVSTLELGDSALYLCASSLSSGSYEQYFGPGTRLTVT.

The chain recombines TRBV12-3 or TRBV12-4 with TRBJ2-7; D gene uncertain. The CDR3 loop spans 13 amino acids. The V gene lost 5 bases and the J gene lost 6 bases, with 14 bases spanning the gap. This chain's CDR3 is CASSAKVASEQYF. CDR3 sequence (DNA): TGTGCCAGCAGTGCCAAGGTAGCCTCCGAGCAGTACTTC.

The V and J genes are TRBV2 and TRBJ2-1; 10 bases match TRBD2. CDR1 is SNHLY, CDR2 FYNNEI, per germline. The trim removed 1 base at V and 13 bases at J, leaving 7 bases unmatched. There are 14 residues in the CDR3. The CDR3 DNA follows: TGTGCCAGCAGTGAAGAGGGACTAGCGTTCGCCCAGTTCTTC. It codes for CASSEEGLAFAQFF.

V is TRBV3-1 (or the pseudogene TRBV3-2) and J is TRBJ1-4; unclear D gene. Germline loops: CDR1 LGHDT, CDR2 YNNKEL (reference sequence). Trimming pared 4 bases from V and 5 bases from J, leaving 11 bases between. CDR3 length equals 14 residues. The CDR3 nucleotides read TGTGCCAGCAGCCCAGGCCTTCCAAATGAAAAACTGTTTTTT. This encodes CASSPGLPNEKLFF.

In this sample, this clone turned up a few times. V usage is TRBV5-4 and J usage is TRBJ1-1; possible D gene TRBD1, 6 bases. The V end lost 4 bases, the J end lost 0 bases, and 19 bases lay between the germline ends. In germline, CDR1 is SGHNT, CDR2 YYREEE (reference sequence). The CDR3 is 17 residues long. The CDR3 region has the DNA TGTGCCAGCAGCAAGACCACAGGGATGAGAATGAACACTGAAGCTTTCTTT. It is translated as CASSKTTGMRMNTEAFF.

The rearrangement links TRBV10-1 to TRBJ1-3, with D unclear. The CDR3 contains 13 residues. The germline V gene has CDR1 WNHNN and CDR2 SYGVQD (reference sequence). Trimming shortened V by 10 bases and J by 1 base, and 11 bases separated the two germline ends. The DNA for the CDR3 is TGCGCCACCAACTTCAGGTCTGGAAACACCATATATTTT. Its protein product is CATNFRSGNTIYF.

The CDR3 bases are TGTGCCAGCAGTCCCGGGACAGCTAATGAAAAACTGTTTTTT. This sequence encodes CASSPGTANEKLFF. The chain has TRBV6-2 or TRBV6-3 and TRBJ1-4; 7 bases are a match to TRBD1. The CDR3 extends over 14 amino acids. The germline CDR1 and CDR2 sequences are MNHEY and SVGEGT. Unmatched junction bases numbered 3, after V lost 5 bases and J lost 3 bases.

The rearrangement joins TRBV7-2 to TRBJ1-2; D perhaps matches TRBD1 (5 bases). Germline V gives CDR1 SGHTA, CDR2 FQGNSA. The V end was cut by 5 bases, the J end by 7 bases, with 14 bases between. This CDR3 is 13 amino acids long. This CDR3 reads CASSRDSRGGYTF. The CDR3, as DNA: TGTGCCAGCAGCAGAGACAGTAGAGGTGGCTACACCTTC.

The rearrangement uses TRBV18 and TRBJ2-1, with TRBD1 identical over 9 bases. Germline V gene lookup returns CDR1 KGHSH and CDR2 LQKENI. The CDR3 is 14 amino acids. After removal of 3 bases from V and 4 bases from J, the junction contained 1 base not matched to a gene. The CDR3 loop reads CASSPDRGYNEQFF. The DNA for the CDR3 is TGTGCCAGCTCACCGGACAGGGGTTACAATGAGCAGTTCTTC.

There are a few counts of this clone. The chain uses TRBV5-4 and TRBJ1-1; 11 bases fit TRBD1. Per the germline V gene, CDR1 is SGHNT and CDR2 is YYREEE (reference sequence). The CDR3 runs to 15 residues. Unmatched junction bases numbered 6, after V lost 3 bases and J lost 5 bases. The CDR3: CASSSTGQGATEAFF. The CDR3 region has the DNA TGTGCCAGCAGCTCTACCGGACAGGGGGCGACTGAAGCTTTCTTT.

V usage is TRBV6-2 or TRBV6-3 and J usage is TRBJ1-1; a weak D match, TRBD1 (6 bases). Between the trimmed V and J ends, which lost 5 bases and 0 bases, there was a span of 13 bases. The CDR3 sequence is 15 residues long. Germline CDR1 and CDR2: MNHEY and SVGEGT. CDR3: CASSRGADMNTEAFF. CDR3 in DNA: TGTGCCAGCAGTCGGGGGGCAGACATGAACACTGAAGCTTTCTTT.